The T cell receptor (beta chain) under discussion was sequenced for a study of human T cells and chemical hapten exposure. Regarding time point: patch test 1, 2 weeks after DPC sensitization. Treatment given: therapeutic diphenylcyclopropenone sensitization with weekly scalp DPC. TCRdb used MiXCR to reprocess the RACE reads, holding one entry per CDR3 protein. The sample yields around 380,000 distinct CDR3 sequences, approximately 5% seen once. V lost 4 bases and J lost 1, with 14 bases in between. The germline V gene has CDR1 SQVTM and CDR2 ANQGSEA. The CDR3 is 14 amino acids. This clonotype showed up many times.

This receptor was taken from a woman aged 50 to 65 with alopecia areata. Some clones in this sample may be carry-over from other donors' samples. Specimen: whole blood, collected in connection with sensitization to the hapten diphenylcyclopropenone (DPC). The gene calls are TRBV29-1 and TRBJ2-7; no clear D gene. The CDR3 reads CSVVAGRKSYEQYF. CDR3 sequence (DNA): TGCAGCGTTGTCGCAGGCCGAAAGTCCTACGAGCAGTACTTC.